What follows describes a single T cell receptor (beta chain). These data belong to a study of pediatric ulcerative colitis. The repertoire was sequenced with immunoSEQ multiplex PCR; TCRdb's copy has only in-frame clones and lacks some. Of 30,000 to 40,000 clones in the sample, 80% to 85% were seen once. One to two pinch biopsies were taken from the rectum during colonoscopy. Sequencing was carried out using gut tissue. This receptor was obtained from a boy between 10 and 17 years old with mild ulcerative colitis.

Here the CDR3 reads CASSLSTGGNSPLHF. The DNA of the CDR3 is TGCGCCAGCAGCCTAAGTACAGGGGGGAATTCACCCCTCCACTTT. The V call is TRBV5-1, the J call TRBJ1-6, with TRBD1 identical over 8 bases. The CDR3 consists of 15 residues. CDR1 SGHRS and CDR2 YFSETQ come from the germline V gene. V lost 4 bases, J lost 7 bases, and 7 bases stayed unmatched.